The sequence of this TCR beta chain was determined in a study of T cell changes during pregnancy in multiple sclerosis. The CDR3 spans 14 residues. Trimming shortened V by 5 bases and J by 4 bases, and 15 bases separated the two germline ends. In germline, CDR1 is SGHNT, CDR2 YYREEE (reference sequence). Sequencing used immunoSEQ multiplex PCR; TCRdb keeps in-frame clones, though not all of them. The sample includes around 59,000 clones, about 94% of them seen just once. J is TRBJ2-5 and V is TRBV5-4, with a weak D call TRBD2 (6 bases). The TCR originated in a female donor in good health, enrolled as a control in a pregnancy study. The source material was peripheral blood, sampled in the third trimester of pregnancy. CDR3 bases: TGTGCCAGCAGAATCGGGCAGGGAGGAGAGACCCAGTACTTC. It yields the protein CASRIGQGGETQYF.